This T cell receptor beta chain was captured by sequencing in a study of blood T cell repertoires in COVID-19. At the level of the study: Samples of COVID-19 (acute and convalescent) were obtained from the United States, Italy and Spain.

Measured with immunoSEQ multiplex PCR; TCRdb has only the in-frame clones, and not every one. The sample yields 30,000 to 35,000 clones, 90% seen once. The CDR3 spans 15 residues. Germline CDR1 is SGHAT and CDR2 is FQNNGV. Worth noting for this clone: An end of the junction does not agree with germline; a read error may underlie this.

This rearrangement joins TRBV11-2 to TRBJ2-7; 12 bases are shared with TRBD2. The TCR originated in a human donor in a cohort sampled during active COVID-19. The specimen was peripheral blood. CDR3 loop: CASRNQTSGSYGQYF. The CDR3 bases are TGTGCCAGCAGGAACCAGACTAGCGGGAGCTACGGGCAGTACTTC. The variable domain in full, completed from reference TRBV11-2 and TRBJ2-7, reads EAGVAQSPRYKIIEKRQSVAFWCNPISGHATLYWYQQILGQGPKLLIQFQNNGVVDDSQLPKDRFSAERLKGVDSTLKIQPAKLEDSAVYLCASRNQTSGSYGQYFGPGTRLTVT.